This T cell receptor (beta chain) was recovered during a study of blood T cell repertoires in COVID-19. In the study overall: The United States, Italy and Spain supplied acute and convalescent COVID-19 samples. PBMCs, B-cell-depleted T cells, or T cells provided the cDNA or gDNA that made up the material.

Per the authors' pipeline: Quantification of nucleated cells was approximated via reference gene primer amplification. Clones were read by immunoSEQ multiplex PCR, and TCRdb kept only the in-frame ones, dropping some. V and J calls and clone size are given by that table; D and trimming were obtained from the DNA. The sample carries about 45,000 clones, more than 75% recorded once. Germline values: CDR1 SGHAT, CDR2 FQNNGV. The CDR3 totals 16 residues. V was pared by 5 bases and J by 4 bases, with 17 bases between. This TCR was recovered from a man in his sixties or seventies with active COVID-19. The chain carries TRBV11-2 and TRBJ2-2; tentatively, D is TRBD1 (6 bases). Sequencing used peripheral blood. The DNA of the CDR3 is TGTGCCAGCAGCCTTCAACAGGGAGCGAGCACCGGGGAGCTGTTTTTT. Translating gives CASSLQQGASTGELFF. The complete variable domain, with remaining parts taken from reference TRBV11-2 and TRBJ2-2, reads EAGVAQSPRYKIIEKRQSVAFWCNPISGHATLYWYQQILGQGPKLLIQFQNNGVVDDSQLPKDRFSAERLKGVDSTLKIQPAKLEDSAVYLCASSLQQGASTGELFFGEGSRLTVL.